A single sample gave rise to the 19 T cell receptor beta chains below, sequenced in a study of blood T cells in healthy people across ages. A second PCR, run for roughly 7 to 11 cycles, used a sample-barcoded 5' primer plus a J-beta primer mix. TCRdb called the 5' RACE reads again in MiXCR, with one record for every CDR3 protein. This table has approximately 1,000,000 distinct CDR3 sequences, roughly two fifths appearing once. Input material: blood. The source of these receptors is a man aged 18-30 years in good health.

This chain connects TRBV5-1 to TRBJ2-7, with D possibly being TRBD1 or TRBD2 (5 bases each). Trimming removed 2 bases at V and 1 base at J, with 13 bases between. Germline CDR1 reads SGHRS; CDR2 reads YFSETQ. This CDR3 region has 15 residues. CDR3 protein: CASSLGGGRSYEQYF. The CDR3 DNA sequence: TGCGCCAGCAGCTTAGGTGGGGGAAGATCCTACGAGCAGTACTTC.

The rearrangement links TRBV13 to TRBJ1-1; the D gene is possibly TRBD1 (5 bases). CDR1 PRHDT and CDR2 FYEKMQ come from the germline V gene (reference sequence). This CDR3 comprises 13 residues. V was shortened by 4 bases and J by 4 bases, with 10 bases between the two germline ends. DNA of the CDR3: TGTGCCAGCAGCTCCAACGGGGCCACTGAAGCTTTCTTT. Residues: CASSSNGATEAFF.

To note about this clonotype: The missing conserved phenylalanine or tryptophan at the end of this CDR3 makes a read error likely. J is TRBJ1-3 and V is TRBV30, with D perhaps TRBD1 (5 bases). The CDR3 is 14 residues long. Germline V gene sequence: CDR1 GTSNPN, CDR2 SVGIG (reference sequence). Trimming took off 1 base at V and 1 base at J, with 8 bases between the two ends. The CDR3 DNA is TGTGCCTGGAGTGGGGGGGGTTCTGGAAACACCATATATCTT. Amino acid sequence: CAWSGGGSGNTIYL.

This clonotype was detected a few times. The chain uses TRBV4-1 and TRBJ1-2; 7 positions match TRBD1. This CDR3 has 15 amino acids. The germline CDR1 and CDR2 sequences are MGHRA and YSYEKL. The V gene end was trimmed by 2 bases and the J gene end by 2 bases; junction bases not matched to a gene: 5. The CDR3 here is CASSQRTGSNYGYTF. For the CDR3, the DNA is TGCGCCAGCAGCCAAAGGACAGGTTCAAACTATGGCTACACCTTC.

About this clonotype itself: A much bigger clone sits one base away, suggesting this may be a read error. The rearrangement links TRBV29-1 to TRBJ2-3; D not resolved. The CDR3 is made up of 12 amino acids. Between the trimmed V and J ends, which lost 4 bases and 5 bases, there was a span of 10 bases. Germline CDR1 reads SQVTM; CDR2 reads ANQGSEA. The CDR3 loop reads CSVGPPIDTQYF. Written as DNA, the CDR3 is TGCAGCGTTGGGCCTCCTATAGATACGCAGTATTTT.

In this sample, this clonotype turned up many times. The CDR3 is CASSQDLGQGVRPQHF. In DNA form, the CDR3 reads TGCGCCAGCAGCCAAGATCTTGGACAGGGCGTTCGGCCCCAGCATTTT. This rearrangement joins TRBV4-3 to TRBJ1-5, with 8 bases lining up with TRBD1. Germline V gene lookup returns CDR1 LGHNA and CDR2 YSLEER. The CDR3 runs 16 residues. Unmatched junction bases numbered 10, after V lost 0 bases and J lost 9 bases.

The V and J genes are TRBV27 and TRBJ2-5; 7 bases agree with TRBD2. CDR1 MNHEY and CDR2 SMNVEV come from the germline V gene (reference sequence). J was trimmed by 2 bases and V by 6 bases; bases with no gene match: 9. The CDR3 is 15 residues long. The CDR3 nucleotides are TGTGCCAGCAGCTCCCGGGGACTACCTCAAGAGACCCAGTACTTC. Translating it yields CASSSRGLPQETQYF.

About this clonotype itself: The junction and the germline gene differ at one end; a read error may be behind it. The chain combines TRBV10-3 with TRBJ1-2; TRBD1 matches 10 bases. The CDR3 is 17 amino acids. CDR1 is ENHRY, CDR2 SYGVKD, per germline. CDR3 residues: CATSDGQGGLNNYGYTF. CDR3 coding DNA: TGTGCCACCAGTGACGGACAGGGGGGTTTGAATAACTATGGCTACACCTTC.

J is TRBJ1-2 and V is TRBV3-1; 7 positions agree with TRBD1. J was trimmed by 11 bases and V by 4 bases; bases with no gene match: 13. Germline V lookup: CDR1 LGHDT, CDR2 YNNKEL (reference sequence). The CDR3 totals 14 residues. The CDR3 here is CASSPQGDSRVYTF. Written as DNA, the CDR3 is TGTGCCAGCAGCCCCCAGGGGGACAGCAGAGTTTACACCTTC.

Only a few counts were recorded for this clonotype. The genes are TRBV5-1 and TRBJ1-2, with no clear D. Germline-derived CDR1 and CDR2 are SGHRS and YFSETQ. With 4 bases removed from V and 8 bases from J, the gap between germline ends came to 15 bases. The CDR3 is 13 amino acids. CDR3 in amino acids: CASSVESQGGYTF. The CDR3 nucleotides read TGCGCCAGCAGCGTGGAATCTCAAGGAGGCTACACCTTC.

This clonotype was found a few times. The chain carries TRBV15 and TRBJ2-6; the D gene could be TRBD1 or TRBD2 (5 bases each). This CDR3 is 16 amino acids long. V lost 2 bases, J lost 5 bases, and 13 bases lay in between. Germline V gene data show CDR1 as LNHNV and CDR2 as YYDKDF (reference sequence). The CDR3 DNA follows: TGTGCCACCAGCAGACCGGGACCGAACAGGGCCAACGTCCTGACTTTC. Encoded protein: CATSRPGPNRANVLTF.

This clonotype has a count of ten or more. The J gene is TRBJ2-5, the V gene TRBV7-9, with D maybe TRBD2 (6 bases). The germline V and J ends were trimmed by 4 bases and 5 bases, with 14 bases remaining between them. Germline CDR1 SEHNR, CDR2 FQNEAQ (reference sequence). The CDR3 covers 14 residues. The DNA for the CDR3 is TGTGCCAGCAGCTCGCTCGGACTAATCGAGACCCAGTACTTC. Protein: CASSSLGLIETQYF.

In its sample, this clonotype was seen a few times. The chain employs TRBV21-1 and TRBJ2-3; the DNA was not used to check the table's D call, TRBD2. TRBV21-1 is a pseudogene locus. This CDR3 comprises 17 residues. The CDR3 region is CASSTSGIIGPTDTQYF. Written as DNA, the CDR3 is TGTGCCAGCTCGACTAGCGGGATAATTGGTCCCACAGATACGCAGTATTTT.

The sample holds a few counts of this clonotype. The rearrangement links TRBV10-3 to TRBJ2-1, with D possibly matching TRBD2 (6 bases). The CDR3 runs 15 residues. Germline values: CDR1 ENHRY, CDR2 SYGVKD. The V end lost 2 bases, the J end lost 5 bases, and 13 bases lay between the germline ends. The CDR3 reads CAISEPRGFHNEQFF. CDR3 DNA sequence: TGTGCCATCAGTGAGCCACGGGGGTTCCACAATGAGCAGTTCTTC.

The rearrangement joins TRBV9 to TRBJ2-1; 13 bases agree with TRBD2. CDR1 SGDLS and CDR2 YYNGEE come from the germline V gene. This CDR3 contains 16 residues. After removal of 3 bases from V and 3 bases from J, the junction contained 3 bases not matched to a gene. CDR3 DNA: TGTGCCAGCAGCGGCAGACTAGCGGGGGGCTACAATGAGCAGTTCTTC. It yields the protein CASSGRLAGGYNEQFF.

The chain couples TRBV13 to TRBJ2-5, with no clear D. CDR3 length: 12 amino acids. Looked up from germline, CDR1 is PRHDT and CDR2 is FYEKMQ (reference sequence). Trimming cost V 4 bases and J 11 bases, with 14 bases left between them. The CDR3 reads CASSSEPRKQYF. CDR3 sequence (DNA): TGTGCCAGCAGCTCCGAACCCAGAAAGCAGTACTTC.

This clonotype was counted once. The CDR3 spells CASSVTKAKNIQYF. The DNA for the CDR3 is TGTGCCAGCAGTGTTACAAAAGCCAAAAACATTCAGTACTTC. The chain joins TRBV27 to TRBJ2-4; no firm D call. Germline-derived CDR1 and CDR2 are MNHEY and SMNVEV (reference sequence). The CDR3 length is 14 residues. V lost 5 bases, J lost 0 bases, and 8 bases lay in between.

The chain has TRBV5-1 and TRBJ1-3; D is unclear. The V end lost 6 bases, the J end lost 0 bases, and 13 bases lay between the germline ends. The V gene's germline CDR1 is SGHRS and CDR2 YFSETQ. CDR3 size: 15 residues. The CDR3: CASTGDPSSGNTIYF. In DNA, the CDR3 is TGCGCCAGCACCGGGGATCCTAGCTCTGGAAACACCATATATTTT.

The chain is built from TRBV4-3 and TRBJ2-7; no clear D gene. Deletions cut 0 bases from V and 3 bases from J, with 18 bases between. The V gene's germline CDR1 is LGHNA and CDR2 YSLEER. CDR3 length: 17 amino acids. The CDR3 DNA follows: TGCGCCAGCAGCCAAGATCGCTTGGCAGTTACCTTCTACGAGCAGTACTTC. Residues: CASSQDRLAVTFYEQYF.